The rows below give T cell receptor beta chains drawn from one sample of a study of blood T cell repertoires in COVID-19. Assay used: immunoSEQ multiplex PCR; TCRdb lists only in-frame clones, some missing. The table lists about 230,000 clones, around 83% of them singletons, with around 2.4% in the top ten. Specimen: peripheral blood. Receptors originate from a man between 40 and 49 years old who had recovered from COVID-19. CDR3s include the opening cysteine and the closing phenylalanine or tryptophan.

V gene | CDR3 protein
TRBV9 | CASSVTGGYNEQFF
TRBV7-2 | CASSWTLAIEQFF
TRBV7-2 | CASSEGGGNYGYTF
TRBV4-1 | CASSQVSGDRAGQYF
TRBV7-8 | CASSPVIRGAEAFF
TRBV6-6 | CASSSAGTPNQPQHF
TRBV5-6 | CASSLVRGARGGYTF
TRBV5-1 | CASSLWLAKDTQYF
TRBV3-1/TRBV3-2 | CASSRLQGNTEAFF
TRBV12-3/TRBV12-4 | CASSLERTGELFF
TRBV5-6 | CASSLVLYYSGANVLTF
TRBV18 | CASSPPTSGGNAFF
TRBV4-3 | CASSQDQGTGGRSEKLFF
TRBV19 | CASSVRGVTEAFF
TRBV7-6 | CASSLGTPGGNQPQHF
TRBV2 | CASRAVLAGGPNEQFF
TRBV6-2/TRBV6-3 | CASSPLPGQGDYEQYF
TRBV5-1 | CASSTGYRGPGEKLFF
TRBV5-6 | CASNPGSGYGYTF
TRBV7-2 | CASSSSGSQETQYF
TRBV24-1 | CATSDSIVETQYF
TRBV7-6 | CASSVPGQGKETQYF
TRBV2 | CASRSGLAGGETQYF
TRBV9 | CASSVGLDADTQYF
TRBV10-3 | CAIRNRANTEAFF
TRBV18 | CASSLSNPPDTQYF
TRBV5-4 | CASSDPDRGSLYSMNTEAFF
TRBV19 | CASSGLTDTQYF
TRBV4-3 | CASRYTVDADTQYF
TRBV5-6 | CASSLGGAGEQYF
TRBV5-1 | CASSFGTSGRSGNEQFF
TRBV3-1/TRBV3-2 | CASSPWGEGVTGELFF